This T cell receptor beta chain was sequenced during a study of T cells in Graves' hyperthyroidism and ophthalmopathy. Overall study findings and caveats: Expanded thyroid clonotypes (above 0.001) were mostly also found in blood. Median prediction lead before ophthalmopathy onset was around 7 months with the model.

Clinical symptoms, serum thyroxine and TRAb, thyroid ultrasound and orbital computed tomography were used for the diagnoses. Around 10 ml fresh peripheral blood yielded the PBMCs. This clonotype came up many times. Its specificity is unknown. Germline loops: CDR1 LGHDT, CDR2 YNNKEL (reference sequence). V was shortened by 2 bases and J by 6 bases, with 12 bases between the two germline ends. The CDR3 sequence is 14 residues long. TCR beta CDR3 regions were amplified from RNA. HTBI primers drove first-round RT-PCR of the TCR CDR3. Via MiXCR, TCRdb re-called the multiplex PCR reads, giving one row per CDR3 protein. This table has about 600,000 distinct CDR3 sequences, around 13% appearing once.

V and J are TRBV3-1 and TRBJ2-3, with D possibly being TRBD2 (6 bases). The sample was blood. The sequence derives from a woman between 50 and 59 years old with Graves' ophthalmopathy. DNA of the CDR3: TGTGCCAGCAGCCAACGCCTAGCGAGGGATACGCAGTATTTT. It encodes CASSQRLARDTQYF.